One and the same sample provided the 27 T cell receptor beta chains below, sequenced in a study of patients and donors after allogeneic stem cell transplantation. Via MiXCR, TCRdb re-called the RT-PCR reads, giving one row per CDR3 protein. The repertoire holds more than 850,000 distinct CDR3 sequences, with about a sixth as singletons. The material sequenced was blood, either unsorted or a sorted T cell fraction (not recorded which). Receptors were obtained from a human donor who was either an allogeneic HSCT recipient or a stem cell or donor lymphocyte infusion donor (not recorded which). It is not recorded whose cells these are; they may come from a transplant donor.

This clonotype came up many times. This chain links TRBV10-3 with TRBJ2-5, with 9 bases matching TRBD1. From germline, CDR1 is ENHRY and CDR2 SYGVKD. This CDR3 contains 15 residues. Trimming at V came to 5 bases and at J to 0 bases, leaving 4 bases not matched to a gene. The chain's CDR3 is CAISMGQGYQETQYF. The CDR3 DNA is TGTGCCATCAGTATGGGACAGGGATACCAAGAGACCCAGTACTTC.

This chain links TRBV12-3 or TRBV12-4 with TRBJ1-6; possible D gene TRBD1, 5 bases. CDR3 length: 15 residues. Trimming shortened V by 2 bases and J by 7 bases, and 12 bases separated the two germline ends. The CDR3, as DNA: TGTGCCAGCAGTTTACGGGGGGTCTTAAATTCACCCCTCCACTTT. The encoded protein is CASSLRGVLNSPLHF.

This chain uses TRBV7-9 with TRBJ2-5; perhaps TRBD2 as D (6 bases). V lost 5 bases to trimming and J lost 4 bases, with 20 bases between them. The CDR3 totals 16 residues. Germline CDR1 is SEHNR and CDR2 is FQNEAQ (reference sequence). As DNA, the CDR3 is TGTGCCAGCAGCGCCGAAAGGGCGGGGCTGGGAGAGACCCAGTACTTC. Amino acids: CASSAERAGLGETQYF.

V gene TRBV21-1 combines with J gene TRBJ1-5; the DNA was not used to check the table's D call, TRBD1. TRBV21-1 is a documented pseudogene. This CDR3 has 14 amino acids. The CDR3 DNA follows: TGTGCCAGCACCCAGACAGGGGTACGCCAGCCCCAGCATTTT. It is translated as CASTQTGVRQPQHF.

The chain joins TRBV5-1 to TRBJ2-1; 12 nucleotides match TRBD2. J gave up 9 bases and V 6 bases, and 10 bases lay outside the gene matches. Germline assignment: CDR1 SGHRS and CDR2 YFSETQ. This CDR3 has 15 residues. CDR3 sequence (DNA): TGCGCCAGCAACCCTCGACTAGCGGGAGACGGTGAGCAGTTCTTC. This sequence encodes CASNPRLAGDGEQFF.

The chain employs TRBV7-2 and TRBJ2-1; weak D call: TRBD2 (6 bases). V was cut by 3 bases and J by 7 bases, with 19 bases left in between. The CDR3 length is 16 residues. Germline-derived CDR1 and CDR2 are SGHTA and FQGNSA. This chain's CDR3 is CASSFPGLPLGNEQFF. CDR3 nucleotide sequence: TGTGCCAGCAGCTTCCCGGGACTCCCCCTGGGGAATGAGCAGTTCTTC.

This clonotype was counted a few times. The V gene is TRBV20-1, the J gene TRBJ2-3; 7 positions agree with TRBD2. CDR1 is DFQATT and CDR2 is SNEGSKA in the germline V gene (reference sequence). Unmatched junction bases numbered 11, after V lost 3 bases and J lost 2 bases. The CDR3 sequence is 16 residues long. The CDR3 is CSARGSTSATTDTQYF. In DNA form, the CDR3 reads TGCAGTGCTAGGGGCTCTACTAGCGCGACCACAGATACGCAGTATTTT.

The chain links TRBV5-8 to TRBJ1-1; D ambiguous. This CDR3 comprises 13 residues. The germline V and J ends were trimmed by 0 bases and 8 bases, with 11 bases remaining between them. Germline CDR1 SGHTS, CDR2 YDEGEE. The CDR3 DNA follows: TGTGCCAGCAGCTTGGCTCGCGGCTGGGAAGCTTTCTTT. It translates to CASSLARGWEAFF.

This clonotype was observed many times. The chain is built from TRBV4-3 and TRBJ2-7; D is undetermined. Trimming left V 4 bases short and J 2 bases short, with 12 bases between. The CDR3 contains 14 residues. In germline, CDR1 is LGHNA, CDR2 YSLEER. CDR3 region: CASSRHSDTYEQYF. The CDR3 region has the DNA TGCGCCAGCAGCCGGCACTCTGACACCTACGAGCAGTACTTC.

Many counts were recorded for this clonotype. This rearrangement joins TRBV10-3 to TRBJ1-6, with D maybe TRBD1 (5 bases). Per the germline V gene, CDR1 is ENHRY and CDR2 is SYGVKD. V was clipped by 3 bases and J by 7 bases, with 10 bases between them. The CDR3 has 14 residues. The CDR3 here is CAISDEGMNSPLHF. In DNA, the CDR3 is TGTGCCATCAGTGATGAGGGGATGAATTCACCCCTCCACTTT.

In this sample, this clonotype turned up many times. The rearrangement links TRBV29-1 to TRBJ1-2, with a tentative D call TRBD1 (6 bases). Trimming cost V 6 bases and J 5 bases, with 10 bases left between them. The germline gives CDR1 SQVTM, CDR2 ANQGSEA. CDR3 size: 11 residues. CDR3 DNA sequence: TGCAGCGTGGATCAGGGGTATGGCTACACCTTC. Protein sequence: CSVDQGYGYTF. The variable domain in full, with the rest retrieved from reference TRBV29-1 and TRBJ1-2, is SAVISQKPSRDICQRGTSLTIQCQVDSQVTMMFWYRQQPGQSLTLIATANQGSEATYESGFVIDKFPISRPNLTFSTLTVSNMSPEDSSIYLCSVDQGYGYTFGSGTRLTVV.

This chain links TRBV3-1 with TRBJ1-2; D ambiguous. Trimming stripped 4 bases from V and 3 bases from J, with 12 bases between. The CDR3 consists of 14 residues. Germline lookup yields CDR1 LGHDT and CDR2 YNNKEL (reference sequence). The CDR3 protein is CASSPSGRDYGYTF. As DNA, the CDR3 is TGTGCCAGCAGCCCTTCTGGCAGAGACTATGGCTACACCTTC.

The chain combines TRBV2 with TRBJ2-5; 13 bases align to TRBD2. CDR3 length: 12 amino acids. J gave up 12 bases and V 8 bases, and 6 bases lay outside the gene matches. Per germline, CDR1 SNHLY and CDR2 FYNNEI. For the CDR3, the DNA is TGTGCCAGCCGAGGGACTAGCGGGGCGGAGTACTTC. This encodes CASRGTSGAEYF.

V usage is TRBV3-1 and J usage is TRBJ2-2; no definite D call. V lost 0 bases to trimming and J lost 5 bases, with 4 bases between them. Looked up from germline, CDR1 is LGHDT and CDR2 is YNNKEL (reference sequence). CDR3 length: 13 residues. The CDR3 protein is CASSQEGTGELFF. DNA of the CDR3: TGTGCCAGCAGCCAAGAGGGGACCGGGGAGCTGTTTTTT.

This clonotype was counted only a few times. The CDR3 sequence: CASSQDSGHDEQYF. The CDR3 DNA reads as TGCGCCAGCAGCCAAGACTCGGGTCACGACGAGCAGTACTTC. The V and J genes are TRBV4-1 and TRBJ2-7; D remains ambiguous. The germline V gene has CDR1 MGHRA and CDR2 YSYEKL. V was trimmed by 0 bases and J by 5 bases, leaving 11 bases between them. CDR3 size: 14 residues.

This clonotype has only a few counts. The rearrangement links TRBV24-1 to TRBJ1-2; D remains ambiguous. The CDR3 totals 17 residues. Germline V gene data show CDR1 as KGHDR and CDR2 as SFDVKD. With 5 bases removed from V and 4 bases from J, the gap between germline ends came to 22 bases. This chain's CDR3 is CATSGSPLADGPYGYTF. The CDR3 DNA follows: TGTGCCACCAGTGGATCCCCTTTGGCGGACGGACCCTATGGCTACACCTTC.

The chain combines TRBV27 with TRBJ2-3; unclear D gene. The CDR3 covers 15 residues. Germline V gives CDR1 MNHEY, CDR2 SMNVEV (reference sequence). The V end was cut by 0 bases, the J end by 2 bases, with 9 bases between. This CDR3 is CASSLSSGFTDTQYF. The CDR3 region has the DNA TGTGCCAGCAGTTTATCGTCCGGGTTCACAGATACGCAGTATTTT.

The chain uses TRBV6-5 and TRBJ1-4, with D unresolved. With 2 bases removed from V and 5 bases from J, the gap between germline ends came to 9 bases. This CDR3 spans 14 amino acids. Germline V gene sequence: CDR1 MNHEY, CDR2 SVGAGI. The CDR3 protein is CASSYGRQNEKLFF. The DNA of the CDR3 is TGTGCCAGCAGTTACGGTCGGCAGAATGAAAAACTGTTTTTT.

The V and J genes are TRBV11-3 and TRBJ2-1; 8 bases agree with TRBD2. This CDR3 has 14 residues. V dropped 4 bases and J dropped 13; count of bases not matched to a gene: 12. Germline V lookup: CDR1 SGHNT, CDR2 YENEEA. The CDR3 region is CASSSRTSTEGQFF. CDR3 DNA sequence: TGTGCCAGCAGCTCTAGGACTAGCACCGAGGGACAGTTCTTC.

There are a few counts of this clonotype. The V and J genes are TRBV11-1 and TRBJ2-1, with 10 bases identical to TRBD2. The CDR3 sequence is 18 residues long. Germline CDR1 and CDR2: SGHAT and FQDESV (reference sequence). Trimming at V came to 5 bases and at J to 5 bases, leaving 15 bases not matched to a gene. The CDR3 is CASSRGALAGDFHNEQFF. In DNA, the CDR3 is TGTGCCAGCAGCCGCGGAGCTCTAGCGGGAGATTTCCACAATGAGCAGTTCTTC.

The chain links TRBV7-2 to TRBJ2-1, with 8 nucleotides matching TRBD2. Germline V CDR1 and CDR2: SGHTA, FQGNSA. The V and J ends lost 6 bases and 8 bases, in that order; junction bases with no gene match: 9. This CDR3 is 14 amino acids long. The DNA of the CDR3 is TGTGCCAGCAGAACGGGGGGGCCCGGCCATGAGCAGTTCTTC. The encoded protein is CASRTGGPGHEQFF.

The V call is TRBV25-1, the J call TRBJ2-1; TRBD2 agrees at 11 bases. J lost 8 bases, V lost 1 base, and 7 bases had no gene match. The length of the CDR3 is 16 residues. Germline CDR1 is MGHDK and CDR2 is SYGVNS. The CDR3: CASSEWVVAGGDEQFF. CDR3 coding DNA: TGTGCCAGCAGTGAATGGGTAGTAGCGGGGGGGGATGAGCAGTTCTTC.

In this sample, this clonotype turned up a few times. This chain uses TRBV12-3 or TRBV12-4 with TRBJ1-1, with 7 bases fitting TRBD1. The CDR3 contains 16 residues. V lost 4 bases, J lost 0 bases, and 8 bases stayed unmatched. The chain's CDR3 is CASSSGKGAMNTEAFF. The CDR3 DNA follows: TGTGCCAGCAGTTCCGGGAAGGGGGCCATGAACACTGAAGCTTTCTTT.

The chain carries TRBV20-1 and TRBJ1-1; D gene unclear. V gave up 4 bases and J gave up 3 bases, with 3 bases separating them. CDR1 DFQATT and CDR2 SNEGSKA come from the germline V gene (reference sequence). The CDR3 sequence is 10 residues long. CDR3 nucleotides: TGCAGTGCTACGTACACTGAAGCTTTCTTT. As protein: CSATYTEAFF.

CDR3 nucleotide sequence: TGTGCCAGCAGTTTGCCGGGGATTAATATGTTCTTC. Its translation is CASSLPGINMFF. The gene calls are TRBV12-3 or TRBV12-4 and TRBJ2-1; possible D gene TRBD2, 5 bases. Deletions cut 3 bases from V and 15 bases from J, with 15 bases between. The CDR3 has 12 residues.

This clonotype was observed a few times. The V gene is TRBV7-9, the J gene TRBJ1-6; a possible D gene is TRBD1 (5 bases). Trimming removed 1 base at V and 8 bases at J, with 12 bases between. CDR3 length equals 15 residues. In germline, CDR1 is SEHNR, CDR2 FQNEAQ (reference sequence). This CDR3 reads CASSLVTRGDSPLHF. CDR3 coding DNA: TGTGCCAGCAGCTTAGTTACTCGGGGGGATTCACCCCTCCACTTT.

The chain carries TRBV5-1 and TRBJ1-1; 8 bases are a match to TRBD1. From germline, CDR1 is SGHRS and CDR2 YFSETQ. CDR3 length: 14 amino acids. V was pared by 3 bases and J by 6 bases, with 7 bases of the junction left unmatched. The CDR3 nucleotides are TGCGCCAGCAGCTCGGCTGGGACAGGAGCTGAAGCTTTCTTT. Encoded protein: CASSSAGTGAEAFF. The full variable domain, with the rest looked up from reference TRBV5-1 and TRBJ1-1, is KAGVTQTPRYLIKTRGQQVTLSCSPISGHRSVSWYQQTPGQGLQFLFEYFSETQRNKGNFPGRFSGRQFSNSRSEMNVSTLELGDSALYLCASSSAGTGAEAFFGQGTRLTVV.